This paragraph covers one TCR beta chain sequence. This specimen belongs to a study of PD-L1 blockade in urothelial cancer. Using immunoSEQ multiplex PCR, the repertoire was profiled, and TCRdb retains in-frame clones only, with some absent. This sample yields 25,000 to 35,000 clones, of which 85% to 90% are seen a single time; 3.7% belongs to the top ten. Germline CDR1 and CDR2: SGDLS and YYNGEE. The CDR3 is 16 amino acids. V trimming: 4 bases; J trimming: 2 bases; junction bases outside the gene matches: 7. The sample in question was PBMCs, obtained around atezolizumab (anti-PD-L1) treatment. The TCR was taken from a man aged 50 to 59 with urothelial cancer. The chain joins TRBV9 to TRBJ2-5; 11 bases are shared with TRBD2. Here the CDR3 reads CASSSTIAGGQETQYF. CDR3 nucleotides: TGTGCCAGCAGCTCCACTATAGCGGGGGGGCAAGAGACCCAGTACTTC.